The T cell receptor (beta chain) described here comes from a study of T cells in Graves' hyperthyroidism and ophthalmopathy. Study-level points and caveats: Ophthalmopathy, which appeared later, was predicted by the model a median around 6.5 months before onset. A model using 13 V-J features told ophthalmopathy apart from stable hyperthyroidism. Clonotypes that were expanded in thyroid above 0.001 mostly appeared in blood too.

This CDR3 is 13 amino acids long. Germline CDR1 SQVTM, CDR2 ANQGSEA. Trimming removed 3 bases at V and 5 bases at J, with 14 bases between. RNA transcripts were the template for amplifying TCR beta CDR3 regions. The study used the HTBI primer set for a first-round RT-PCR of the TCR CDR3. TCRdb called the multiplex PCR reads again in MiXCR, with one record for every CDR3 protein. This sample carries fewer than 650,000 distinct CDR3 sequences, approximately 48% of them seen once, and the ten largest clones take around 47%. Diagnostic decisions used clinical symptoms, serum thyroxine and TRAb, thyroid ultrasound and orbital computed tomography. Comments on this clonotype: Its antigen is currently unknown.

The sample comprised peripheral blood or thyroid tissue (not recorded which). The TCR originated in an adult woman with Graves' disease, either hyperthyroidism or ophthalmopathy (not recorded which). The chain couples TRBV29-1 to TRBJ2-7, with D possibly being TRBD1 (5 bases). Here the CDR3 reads CSVDGGPGNEQYF. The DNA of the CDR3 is TGCAGCGTTGACGGTGGTCCAGGGAACGAGCAGTACTTC.